The next 30 T cell receptor beta chains were all read from a single sample in a study of molecular identifiers for immune sequencing clone quantification. TCRdb re-analysed the PCR reads in MiXCR, keeping a single row per CDR3 protein. The data show 550,000 to 750,000 distinct CDR3 sequences, 15% to 20% seen once. The specimen was naive CD8+ T cells from blood, with Jurkat cell RNA spiked in. Subset: FACS-sorted CD8+CD4-CCR7+CD45RA+ naive T cells. The source is a human donor in good health. Some libraries in this study had Jurkat cell RNA spiked in.

The sample holds many counts of this clonotype. The chain recombines TRBV9 with TRBJ2-7, with 10 bases aligning to TRBD1. The germline V gene encodes CDR1 SGDLS and CDR2 YYNGEE. Trimming at V came to 2 bases and at J to 2 bases, leaving 1 base not matched to a gene. CDR3 size: 14 residues. This chain's CDR3 is CASSVTGGPYEQYF. CDR3 coding DNA: TGTGCCAGCAGCGTGACAGGGGGCCCCTACGAGCAGTACTTC.

This clonotype was picked up many times. DNA for the CDR3: TGTGCCAGCAGTTACGGGGACAATAAACAGTACGAGCAGTACTTC. Amino acid sequence: CASSYGDNKQYEQYF. The chain uses TRBV6-2 or TRBV6-3 and TRBJ2-7; possible D gene TRBD1, 6 bases. The CDR3 runs 15 residues. V lost 2 bases, J lost 4 bases, and 15 bases lay in between. The germline CDR1 and CDR2 sequences are MNHEY and SVGEGT.

This clonotype was seen only a few times. Just one base apart from a much larger clone, this may be a read error. V is TRBV29-1 and J is TRBJ1-1; D possibly corresponds to TRBD1 (5 bases). Germline V lookup: CDR1 SQVTM, CDR2 ANQGSEA. The CDR3 runs to 14 residues. In DNA form, the CDR3 reads TGCGGCGTTGGACACAGTTTAGGACGGACTGAAGCTTTCTTT. Protein: CGVGHSLGRTEAFF.

As to this clonotype: A much larger clone differs from this one at a single base, so this may be a read error. The V and J genes are TRBV6-6 and TRBJ2-3, with D perhaps matching TRBD2 (6 bases). This CDR3 is 14 amino acids long. V was cut by 5 bases and J by 2 bases, with 11 bases left in between. The V gene's germline CDR1 is MNHNY and CDR2 SVGAGI (reference sequence). The DNA of the CDR3 is TGTGCCAGCAGTACTAGCTGGAACACAGATACGCAGTATTTT. This translates into CASSTSWNTDTQYF.

A remark on this clonotype: Given a much more abundant clone one base away, this may be a read error. The CDR3: CTSRTQGAPYYEQYF. The CDR3 DNA follows: TGTACCAGCAGAACCCAGGGGGCCCCATACTACGAGCAGTACTTC. The rearrangement joins TRBV27 to TRBJ2-7, with TRBD1 identical over 8 bases. Germline V gene lookup returns CDR1 MNHEY and CDR2 SMNVEV (reference sequence). The CDR3 contains 15 residues.

In this sample, this clonotype turned up many times. V is TRBV4-2 and J is TRBJ2-5, with no clear D. V was clipped by 3 bases and J by 4 bases, with 12 bases between them. This CDR3 is built from 14 residues. Per germline, CDR1 LGHNA and CDR2 YNFKEQ. CDR3 region: CASSQPIGSETQYF. CDR3 coding DNA: TGTGCCAGCAGCCAGCCCATCGGTTCAGAGACCCAGTACTTC.

The V and J genes are TRBV11-2 and TRBJ1-6; TRBD1 aligns across 7 bases. The CDR3 sequence is 16 residues long. The V and J ends lost 6 bases and 10 bases, in that order; junction bases with no gene match: 15. Germline V gene data show CDR1 as SGHAT and CDR2 as FQNNGV. The CDR3 DNA is TGTGCCAGCAGACTACAGGGGCAGGGATGGTGGTCACCCCTCCACTTT. This codes for CASRLQGQGWWSPLHF.

The chain links TRBV21-1 to TRBJ2-1; TRBD2, the D gene given by the table, was not confirmed from the DNA. TRBV21-1 is recorded as a pseudogene. CDR3 length: 17 amino acids. The CDR3 region has the DNA TGTGCCCGAAAGGGTAGCGGGAGGCTGGATTTCTACAATGAGCAGTTCTTC. Its translation is CARKGSGRLDFYNEQFF.

In this sample, this clonotype turned up many times. The V and J genes are TRBV7-9 and TRBJ2-2; D tentatively fits TRBD1 or TRBD2 (5 bases each). V lost 5 bases to trimming and J lost 5 bases, with 27 bases between them. This CDR3 has 19 amino acids. Per germline, CDR1 SEHNR and CDR2 FQNEAQ (reference sequence). The CDR3 is CASSIDSGAPTLVTGELFF. In DNA form, the CDR3 reads TGTGCCAGCAGCATCGACAGCGGAGCGCCAACCCTGGTGACCGGGGAGCTGTTTTTT.

This clonotype showed up just a few times. The chain has TRBV12-5 and TRBJ2-1; D unresolved. Germline V gives CDR1 LGHNT, CDR2 FRNRAP. The CDR3 is 14 amino acids. V gave up 5 bases and J gave up 5 bases, with 13 bases separating them. The DNA of the CDR3 is TGTGCTAGTGGTCTTGTTTCGGAGAACAATGAGCAGTTCTTC. Protein: CASGLVSENNEQFF. Looking up the rest from reference TRBV12-5 and TRBJ2-1 gives the full variable domain: DARVTQTPRHKVTEMGQEVTMRCQPILGHNTVFWYRQTMMQGLELLAYFRNRAPLDDSGMPKDRFSAEMPDATLATLKIQPSEPRDSAVYFCASGLVSENNEQFFGPGTRLTVL.

This clonotype was recorded at least ten times. The chain joins TRBV2 to TRBJ2-7; no reliable D call. Germline V CDR1 and CDR2: SNHLY, FYNNEI. V gave up 7 bases and J gave up 1 base, with 8 bases separating them. This CDR3 spans 12 amino acids. CDR3 nucleotides: TGTGCCAGCAAGACTGGGTCCTACGAGCAGTACTTC. Translated: CASKTGSYEQYF.

This clonotype was picked up many times. The genes are TRBV4-2 and TRBJ2-3; 11 nucleotides match TRBD2. J lost 4 bases, V lost 1 base, and 7 bases had no gene match. Germline values: CDR1 LGHNA, CDR2 YNFKEQ. The CDR3 is made up of 17 amino acids. DNA for the CDR3: TGTGCCAGCAGCCAAGCGACTAGCGGGATACGCCCAGATACGCAGTATTTT. Protein sequence: CASSQATSGIRPDTQYF.

The sample holds a few counts of this clonotype. The rearrangement uses TRBV7-9 and TRBJ2-7; TRBD1 matches at 12 bases. The CDR3 consists of 16 residues. The germline V gene has CDR1 SEHNR and CDR2 FQNEAQ (reference sequence). V lost 6 bases and J lost 1; bases outside the gene matches: 7. The CDR3: CASSSGQGALSYEQYF. The CDR3 DNA reads as TGTGCCAGCAGTTCGGGACAGGGGGCTCTTTCCTACGAGCAGTACTTC.

In regard to this clonotype: The junction departs from germline at one end; a sequencing error may be responsible. This sequence joins TRBV6-2 or TRBV6-3 and TRBJ2-3; D unresolved. Germline CDR1 MNHEY, CDR2 SVGEGT. The CDR3 spans 14 residues. CDR3 residues: CTSTRRSGTDTQYF. The DNA of the CDR3 is TGTACCAGCACCCGGCGGAGCGGCACAGATACGCAGTATTTT.

This clonotype has a count of ten or more. The chain joins TRBV2 to TRBJ2-5; possibly TRBD2 for D (5 bases). The CDR3 has 13 residues. Germline assignment: CDR1 SNHLY and CDR2 FYNNEI. The V and J ends lost 0 bases and 10 bases respectively, with 12 bases between them. CDR3 protein: CASSEAPSRDQYF. The CDR3, as DNA: TGTGCCAGCAGTGAAGCACCTAGCCGGGACCAGTACTTC.

This clonotype showed up many times. V gene TRBV6-6 combines with J gene TRBJ1-6, with D possibly TRBD1 on 5 matching bases. Germline CDR1 is MNHNY and CDR2 is SVGAGI (reference sequence). V was clipped by 5 bases and J by 2 bases, with 13 bases between them. The length of the CDR3 is 16 residues. As DNA, the CDR3 is TGTGCCAGCAGTCCGGGGCCCAGAACCTATAATTCACCCCTCCACTTT. Protein sequence: CASSPGPRTYNSPLHF.

In this sample, this clonotype turned up many times. The rearrangement links TRBV20-1 to TRBJ2-7, with D perhaps matching TRBD1 or TRBD2 (7 bases each). There are 17 residues in the CDR3. The V and J ends lost 0 bases and 4 bases respectively, with 22 bases between them. The germline gives CDR1 DFQATT, CDR2 SNEGSKA (reference sequence). The CDR3 sequence is CSARDRGGGAPKYEQYF. CDR3 nucleotides: TGCAGTGCTAGAGACCGGGGAGGGGGCGCCCCGAAATACGAGCAGTACTTC.

This clonotype was counted only a few times. The chain joins TRBV5-8 to TRBJ2-2; D is unresolved. The CDR3 loop spans 17 amino acids. Germline CDR1 SGHTS, CDR2 YDEGEE. The V gene lost 0 bases and the J gene lost 0 bases, with 12 bases spanning the gap. The CDR3 coding sequence is TGTGCCAGCAGCTTGGGGCTAGGTACCGCGAACACCGGGGAGCTGTTTTTT. Translation gives CASSLGLGTANTGELFF.

In its sample, this clonotype was seen a few times. The chain combines TRBV6-1 with TRBJ2-7; 9 bases agree with TRBD2. The CDR3 has 17 residues. CDR1 is MNHNS, CDR2 SASEGT, per germline. Trimming cost V 0 bases and J 3 bases; bases outside gene matches: 9. This chain's CDR3 is CASSEAGGSGGYYEQYF. The DNA of the CDR3 is TGTGCCAGCAGTGAAGCCGGGGGTAGCGGGGGATACTACGAGCAGTACTTC.

The rearrangement uses TRBV5-6 and TRBJ1-1; D not certain. Trimming took 2 bases from V and 6 from J, leaving 8 bases between them. CDR1 and CDR2 from the germline V gene are SGHDT and YYEEEE. The CDR3 is 12 residues long. CDR3 in amino acids: CASSFFGAEAFF. The CDR3 region has the DNA TGTGCCAGCAGCTTCTTTGGTGCTGAAGCTTTCTTT.

This clonotype was counted at least ten times. The chain carries TRBV4-3 and TRBJ2-1; D is tentatively TRBD1 or TRBD2 (5 bases each). Germline V gives CDR1 LGHNA, CDR2 YSLEER. V lost 3 bases and J lost 4, with 13 bases in between. The CDR3 runs 15 residues. CDR3 in amino acids: CASSHGTGGYNEQFF. Written as DNA, the CDR3 is TGCGCCAGCAGCCACGGCACTGGGGGATACAATGAGCAGTTCTTC.

The V call is TRBV10-2, the J call TRBJ2-7; D gene ambiguous. The CDR3 contains 13 residues. The V gene's germline CDR1 is WSHSY and CDR2 SAAADI. Trimming removed 3 bases at V and 6 bases at J, with 12 bases between. CDR3 DNA sequence: TGCGCCAGCAGTGATGACTTAACGGGCGAGCAGTACTTC. Its protein product is CASSDDLTGEQYF.

As regards this clonotype: Given a much more abundant clone one base away, this may be a read error. The chain combines TRBV7-9 with TRBJ2-3; either TRBD1 or TRBD2 may fit D (5 bases each). The CDR3 loop spans 16 amino acids. Germline V CDR1 and CDR2: SEHNR, FQNEAQ (reference sequence). The CDR3 DNA follows: TGTGCCAGCAGCTTGGCAGTGGGGGAGAGCACATATACGCAGTATTTT. Translating it yields CASSLAVGESTYTQYF.

This clonotype was counted ten times or more. V usage is TRBV20-1 and J usage is TRBJ2-7, with TRBD1 identical over 7 bases. The CDR3 loop spans 13 amino acids. Trimming at V came to 4 bases and at J to 2 bases, leaving 5 bases not matched to a gene. The germline CDR1 and CDR2 sequences are DFQATT and SNEGSKA (reference sequence). The CDR3 reads CSAIWTGTYEQYF. The CDR3 DNA sequence: TGCAGTGCTATCTGGACAGGAACCTACGAGCAGTACTTC.

Comments on this clonotype: A read error may be the cause here, since a much bigger clone is one base away. In DNA form, the CDR3 reads TGTGCCAGCTGCGACGCCCGTGAAGCTCTCTTT. Its translation: CASCDAREALF. This sequence joins TRBV2 and TRBJ1-1, with D unclear. The germline V gene encodes CDR1 SNHLY and CDR2 FYNNEI. This CDR3 contains 11 residues.

The chain joins TRBV6-5 to TRBJ2-1, with 9 bases aligning to TRBD1. The CDR3 has 14 amino acids. V shed 5 bases and J 8 bases; nucleotides not matched to a gene: 7. Per the germline V gene, CDR1 is MNHEY and CDR2 is SVGAGI. CDR3 loop: CASSRTGVWDEQFF. CDR3 sequence (DNA): TGTGCCAGCAGTCGGACAGGGGTATGGGATGAGCAGTTCTTC.

The rearrangement uses TRBV20-1 and TRBJ1-5; tentative D call: TRBD1 (5 bases). The CDR3 runs 18 residues. Per the germline V gene, CDR1 is DFQATT and CDR2 is SNEGSKA (reference sequence). The V and J ends lost 2 bases and 0 bases respectively, with 20 bases between them. CDR3 loop: CSARSVVTGGYSNQPQHF. The CDR3 DNA follows: TGCAGTGCTAGATCCGTAGTAACGGGGGGTTATAGCAATCAGCCCCAGCATTTT.

There are a few counts of this clonotype. The CDR3 protein is CASSPRIAENSYEQYF. CDR3 DNA: TGTGCCAGCAGCCCTCGTATAGCGGAAAACTCCTACGAGCAGTACTTC. The J gene is TRBJ2-7, the V gene TRBV4-2, with a tentative D call TRBD2 (6 bases). This CDR3 has 16 amino acids. Between the trimmed V and J ends, which lost 4 bases and 0 bases, there was a span of 16 bases. Germline V CDR1 and CDR2: LGHNA, YNFKEQ.

As regards this clonotype: With a much larger clone just one base away, this may be a read error. The chain carries TRBV12-3 or TRBV12-4 and TRBJ2-3; unclear D gene. This CDR3 region has 14 residues. CDR3: CASSLGVPTDAQYF. CDR3 in DNA: TGTGCCAGCAGTTTAGGGGTCCCCACAGATGCGCAGTATTTT.

The rearrangement uses TRBV18 and TRBJ2-7; TRBD1 matches at 9 bases. The CDR3 contains 14 residues. In germline, CDR1 is KGHSH, CDR2 LQKENI. Trimming cost V 3 bases and J 6 bases; bases outside gene matches: 6. In DNA form, the CDR3 reads TGTGCCAGCTCACCGGGACAGGGCGCCTGCGAGCAGTACTTC. Translating it yields CASSPGQGACEQYF.